This TCR beta chain originates from a study of blood T cell repertoires in COVID-19. Turning to the study itself: Collection of acute and convalescent COVID-19 samples took place in the United States, Italy and Spain. T cells, B-cell-depleted T cells, or PBMCs provided the cDNA or gDNA that served as material.

Assay: immunoSEQ multiplex PCR; the TCRdb copy retains only in-frame clones and omits some. The table lists 120,000 to 150,000 clones, almost 85% of them singletons. V shed 6 bases and J shed 0 bases, with 12 bases lying between them. This CDR3 is 15 amino acids long. Germline V lookup: CDR1 SNHLY, CDR2 FYNNEI. The sequencing input was PBMCs or T cells enriched from blood (not recorded which). The clonotype was recovered from a woman between 45 and 65 years old with acute COVID-19. The J gene is TRBJ1-5, the V gene TRBV2, with D maybe TRBD1 (5 bases). The CDR3 DNA reads as TGTGCCAGCAGAAAAGACAGTTATAGCAATCAGCCCCAGCATTTT. Residues: CASRKDSYSNQPQHF.